The 22 T cell receptor beta chains below all came from one sample that was sequenced in a study of spatial heterogeneity in lung cancer. MiXCR was run by TCRdb on the 5' RACE reads, yielding one entry per CDR3 protein. The sample carries about 47,000 distinct CDR3 sequences, about 10% recorded once. Time point noted: blood at routine non-recurrence follow-up after resection. The specimen comprised PBMCs, sampled at follow-up. The receptors shown here come from a male donor with early-stage non-small cell lung cancer.

This clonotype occurred many times. The V and J genes are TRBV3-1 and TRBJ2-7, with D possibly matching TRBD2 (5 bases). The CDR3 is 14 amino acids. Germline V gene lookup returns CDR1 LGHDT and CDR2 YNNKEL (reference sequence). The V end was cut by 0 bases, the J end by 1 base, with 7 bases between. The CDR3 nucleotides are TGTGCCAGCAGCCAAGAAAGGACTTCCTACGAGCAGTACTTC. Its translation is CASSQERTSYEQYF.

The gene calls are TRBV7-2 and TRBJ2-5, with D perhaps matching TRBD2 (6 bases). The germline gives CDR1 SGHTA, CDR2 FQGNSA. The V and J ends lost 5 bases and 7 bases respectively, with 14 bases between them. The CDR3 length is 13 residues. The CDR3 here is CASSPRQGGTQYF. CDR3 nucleotide sequence: TGTGCCAGCAGCCCCAGGCAGGGAGGGACCCAGTACTTC.

This clonotype was seen many times. The chain combines TRBV29-1 with TRBJ2-4; TRBD2 agrees at 12 bases. Trimming cost V 4 bases and J 10 bases; bases outside gene matches: 2. This CDR3 region has 12 residues. Germline-derived CDR1 and CDR2 are SQVTM and ANQGSEA. CDR3 bases: TGCAGCGTTGCCCTAGCGGGAGGGATTCAGTACTTC. Its translation is CSVALAGGIQYF.

The table lists this clonotype with a few counts. This rearrangement joins TRBV7-9 to TRBJ1-1; 8 nucleotides agree with TRBD1. The germline V gene encodes CDR1 SEHNR and CDR2 FQNEAQ (reference sequence). The V segment lost 8 bases and the J segment 1 base; nucleotides outside the gene matches: 6. The CDR3 loop spans 14 amino acids. CDR3 amino acids: CASSSGGQNTEAFF. The CDR3 nucleotides read TGTGCCAGCTCATCAGGGGGCCAGAACACTGAAGCTTTCTTT.

The sample holds many counts of this clonotype. V gene TRBV6-5 combines with J gene TRBJ1-5; D ambiguous. V shed 0 bases and J shed 3 bases, with 9 bases lying between them. This CDR3 is built from 15 residues. Germline V gives CDR1 MNHEY, CDR2 SVGAGI. CDR3 sequence: CASSYSGGNNQPQHF. CDR3 sequence (DNA): TGTGCCAGCAGTTACTCCGGAGGTAACAATCAGCCCCAGCATTTT.

The chain couples TRBV11-2 to TRBJ1-5; D gene unclear. From germline, CDR1 is SGHAT and CDR2 FQNNGV. V dropped 4 bases and J dropped 9 bases, with 13 bases sitting between them. CDR3 length: 13 residues. CDR3 region: CASSSNQEGPQHF. CDR3 in DNA: TGTGCCAGCAGCTCAAACCAAGAAGGGCCCCAGCATTTT.

This clonotype came up many times. This chain connects TRBV6-2 or TRBV6-3 to TRBJ1-4; a possible D gene is TRBD1 (5 bases). CDR1 and CDR2 (germline): MNHEY, SVGEGT. This CDR3 comprises 12 residues. V was shortened by 6 bases and J by 8 bases, with 10 bases between the two germline ends. CDR3 DNA sequence: TGTGCCAGCAGGCAGGGTGAAGAAAAACTGTTTTTT. Amino acid sequence: CASRQGEEKLFF.

There are many counts of this clonotype. The genes are TRBV20-1 and TRBJ2-1; no clear D gene. This CDR3 has 13 amino acids. Trimming cost V 3 bases and J 9 bases, with 15 bases left between them. CDR1 DFQATT and CDR2 SNEGSKA come from the germline V gene (reference sequence). The DNA for the CDR3 is TGCAGTGCTAGCTTGGTGGTTTTCGCTGAGCAGTTCTTC. The encoded protein is CSASLVVFAEQFF.

This clonotype appeared many times. The gene calls are TRBV11-2 and TRBJ1-1; tentative D call: TRBD1 (5 bases). V shed 6 bases and J shed 3 bases, with 11 bases lying between them. This CDR3 contains 13 residues. Germline CDR1 and CDR2: SGHAT and FQNNGV. CDR3 amino acids: CASRIGGDTEAFF. DNA of the CDR3: TGTGCCAGCAGAATTGGGGGGGACACTGAAGCTTTCTTT.

This clonotype was seen a few times. J is TRBJ1-5 and V is TRBV19, with D perhaps matching TRBD1 (6 bases). Germline loops: CDR1 LNHDA, CDR2 SQIVND (reference sequence). The CDR3 has 15 residues. With 7 bases removed from V and 5 bases from J, the gap between germline ends came to 18 bases. The CDR3 DNA reads TGTGCCAGTACCATACAGGGCAATAGGTATCAGCCCCAGCATTTT. This sequence encodes CASTIQGNRYQPQHF.

This clonotype has at least ten counts. As DNA, the CDR3 is TGTGCCAGCAGCCCAAATAGGGAAACCGGCTACACCTTC. Its protein product is CASSPNRETGYTF. This chain uses TRBV4-2 with TRBJ1-2; D gene uncertain. The V gene lost 4 bases and the J gene lost 8 bases, with 14 bases spanning the gap. The CDR3 is made up of 13 amino acids. Germline V lookup: CDR1 LGHNA, CDR2 YNFKEQ.

This clonotype showed up many times. The V call is TRBV29-1, the J call TRBJ2-5, with TRBD1 identical over 9 bases. CDR1 and CDR2 from the germline V gene are SQVTM and ANQGSEA. The CDR3 consists of 14 residues. Trimming at V came to 4 bases and at J to 4 bases, leaving 7 bases not matched to a gene. The CDR3 loop is CSVAGTGFRETQYF. In nucleotides, the CDR3 is TGCAGCGTTGCCGGGACAGGGTTCCGAGAGACCCAGTACTTC.

In the case of this clonotype: Its ends do not fully match the called genes, so a read error is possible. This chain links TRBV10-3 with TRBJ1-3; D gene unclear. CDR3 size: 14 residues. The germline gives CDR1 ENHRY, CDR2 SYGVKD. In nucleotides, the CDR3 is TGTGCCACCAGTGAGACGGTCTCTGGAAACACCATATATTTT. Residues: CATSETVSGNTIYF.

This clonotype has ten or more counts. The chain couples TRBV10-3 to TRBJ2-3; the match to TRBD2 covers 7 bases. The J segment lost 0 bases and the V segment lost 1 base, leaving 1 base of the junction unmatched. The CDR3 length is 15 residues. CDR1 and CDR2 (germline): ENHRY, SYGVKD. In nucleotides, the CDR3 is TGTGCCATCAGTGAGTTTAGCGGGAGCACAGATACGCAGTATTTT. It translates to CAISEFSGSTDTQYF.

The chain uses TRBV2 and TRBJ2-3; 7 bases agree with TRBD2. The ends lost 4 bases at V and 5 bases at J; junction bases unmatched: 6. The CDR3 is 14 residues long. Germline V gives CDR1 SNHLY, CDR2 FYNNEI. The CDR3 loop reads CASSVLAGVDTQYF. Written as DNA, the CDR3 is TGTGCCAGCAGTGTACTCGCGGGAGTAGATACGCAGTATTTT.

This clonotype occurred many times. The chain combines TRBV20-1 with TRBJ1-2; D perhaps matches TRBD1 (6 bases). Trimming left V 1 base short and J 3 bases short, with 12 bases between. The CDR3 length is 14 residues. Looked up from germline, CDR1 is DFQATT and CDR2 is SNEGSKA (reference sequence). Written as DNA, the CDR3 is TGCAGTGCTAGAGTCAACGGGGGCGACTATGGCTACACCTTC. It specifies CSARVNGGDYGYTF.

In this sample, this clonotype turned up many times. The junction departs from germline at one end; a sequencing error may be responsible. The genes are TRBV30 and TRBJ1-5; D gene ambiguous. CDR3 length: 12 residues. Per germline, CDR1 GTSNPN and CDR2 SVGIG (reference sequence). The CDR3 sequence: CAWSASDQPQHF. CDR3 nucleotide sequence: TGTGCCTGGAGCGCTAGCGATCAGCCCCAGCATTTT.

This clonotype appeared many times. The chain has TRBV18 and TRBJ2-7; 9 bases align to TRBD1. Germline trimming cut 4 bases from V and 1 base from J; bases unmatched to any gene: 2. The CDR3 is made up of 14 amino acids. The germline gives CDR1 KGHSH, CDR2 LQKENI. CDR3 sequence: CASSLGTGSYEQYF. The DNA for the CDR3 is TGTGCCAGCTCACTCGGGACAGGGTCCTACGAGCAGTACTTC.

The rearrangement joins TRBV20-1 to TRBJ1-5; D is uncertain. Trimming cost V 3 bases and J 2 bases, with 5 bases left between them. CDR3 size: 12 residues. Germline loops: CDR1 DFQATT, CDR2 SNEGSKA (reference sequence). The CDR3 protein is CSARPGNQPQHF. CDR3 DNA sequence: TGCAGTGCTAGGCCAGGCAATCAGCCCCAGCATTTT.

This clonotype was detected ten times or more. This CDR3 reads CASSLEGGPGREQFF. Here the CDR3 DNA reads TGTGCCAGCAGCTTGGAAGGTGGACCCGGCCGGGAGCAGTTCTTC. The chain recombines TRBV7-3 with TRBJ2-1; D is unclear. Germline values: CDR1 SGHTA, CDR2 FQGTGA. V gave up 3 bases and J gave up 10 bases, with 19 bases separating them. The CDR3 loop spans 15 amino acids.

This clonotype was found many times. The chain employs TRBV27 and TRBJ2-1, with D uncertain. Germline V gene data show CDR1 as MNHEY and CDR2 as SMNVEV (reference sequence). Trimming removed 3 bases at V and 7 bases at J, with 10 bases between. The CDR3 totals 13 residues. CDR3 region: CASSFRPLNEQFF. The CDR3 DNA is TGTGCCAGCAGTTTTAGGCCTCTAAATGAGCAGTTCTTC.

This chain joins TRBV18 and TRBJ1-2; TRBD1 might be the D (5 bases). The CDR3 has 14 residues. V was pared by 4 bases and J by 5 bases, with 14 bases between. Germline CDR1 KGHSH, CDR2 LQKENI. Written as DNA, the CDR3 is TGTGCCAGCTCACACTCTGAGGGGCGATATGGCTACACCTTC. Amino acids: CASSHSEGRYGYTF.